This TCR beta chain was captured by sequencing in a study of blood T cell repertoires in COVID-19. Across the whole study: The United States, Italy and Spain were the sources of the acute and convalescent COVID-19 samples. From T cells, B-cell-depleted T cells, or PBMCs came the material, which was cDNA or gDNA.

Per germline, CDR1 MNHEY and CDR2 SMNVEV (reference sequence). Trimming pared 0 bases from V and 4 bases from J, leaving 13 bases between. The CDR3 totals 15 residues. During active infection, Seattle patients enrolled and were then monitored through disease. Original analysis: Nucleated cell counts were estimated from reference gene primer amplification. Measured with immunoSEQ multiplex PCR; TCRdb has only the in-frame clones, and not every one. That table gives V, J and clone size, and the DNA gave D and trimming. The sample carries approximately 400,000 clones, 88% recorded once. Sequencing was done on a sample of peripheral blood. The receptor comes from a woman aged 45-65 years with COVID-19, enrolled during active disease. The chain employs TRBV27 and TRBJ2-7, with a tentative D call TRBD2 (5 bases). CDR3 sequence reads: CASSLSYTLAYEQYF. CDR3 DNA sequence: TGTGCCAGCAGTTTATCGTACACGTTAGCGTACGAGCAGTACTTC.